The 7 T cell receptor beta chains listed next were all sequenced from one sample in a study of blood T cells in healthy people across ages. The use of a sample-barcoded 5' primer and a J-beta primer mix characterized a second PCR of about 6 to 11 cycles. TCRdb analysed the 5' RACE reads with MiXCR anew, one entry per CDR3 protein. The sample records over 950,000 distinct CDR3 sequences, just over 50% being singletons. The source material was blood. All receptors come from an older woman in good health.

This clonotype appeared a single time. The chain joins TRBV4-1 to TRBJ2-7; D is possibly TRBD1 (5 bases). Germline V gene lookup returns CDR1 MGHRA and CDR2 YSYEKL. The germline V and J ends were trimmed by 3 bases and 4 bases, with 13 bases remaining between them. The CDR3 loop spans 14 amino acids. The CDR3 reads CASSQTRALYEQYF. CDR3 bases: TGCGCCAGCAGCCAGACCAGGGCCCTATACGAGCAGTACTTC.

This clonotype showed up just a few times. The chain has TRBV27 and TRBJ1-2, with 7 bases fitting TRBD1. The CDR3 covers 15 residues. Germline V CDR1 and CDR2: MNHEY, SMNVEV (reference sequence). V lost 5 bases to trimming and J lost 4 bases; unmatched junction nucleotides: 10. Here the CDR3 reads CASSPRQGRGYGYTF. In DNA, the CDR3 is TGTGCCAGCAGTCCCAGACAGGGTCGCGGCTATGGCTACACCTTC.

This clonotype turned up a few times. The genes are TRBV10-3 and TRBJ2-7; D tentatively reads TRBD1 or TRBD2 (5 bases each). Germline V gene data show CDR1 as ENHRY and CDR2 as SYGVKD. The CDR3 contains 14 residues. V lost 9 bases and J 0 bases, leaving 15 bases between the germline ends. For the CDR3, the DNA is TGTGCCATTAGCCGGGACGCCAGCTCCTACGAGCAGTACTTC. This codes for CAISRDASSYEQYF.

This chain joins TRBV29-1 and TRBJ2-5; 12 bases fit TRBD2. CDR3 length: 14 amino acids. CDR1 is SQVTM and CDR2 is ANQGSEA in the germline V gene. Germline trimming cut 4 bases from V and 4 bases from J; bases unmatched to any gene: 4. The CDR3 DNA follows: TGCAGCGTTGCCGGACTAGCGGGAATAGAGACCCAGTACTTC. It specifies CSVAGLAGIETQYF.

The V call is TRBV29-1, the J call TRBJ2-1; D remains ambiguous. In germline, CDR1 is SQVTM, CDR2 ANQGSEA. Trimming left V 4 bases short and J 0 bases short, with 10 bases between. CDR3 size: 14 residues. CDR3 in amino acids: CSVVRRTSYNEQFF. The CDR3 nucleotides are TGCAGCGTTGTTCGGCGGACCTCCTACAATGAGCAGTTCTTC.

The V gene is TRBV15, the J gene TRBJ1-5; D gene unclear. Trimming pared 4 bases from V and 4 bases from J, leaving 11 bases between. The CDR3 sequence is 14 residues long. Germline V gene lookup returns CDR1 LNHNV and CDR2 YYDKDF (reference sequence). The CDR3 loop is CATSNLEGNQPQHF. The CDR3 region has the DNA TGTGCCACCAGCAATCTGGAAGGGAATCAGCCCCAGCATTTT. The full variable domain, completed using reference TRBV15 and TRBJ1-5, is DAMVIQNPRYQVTQFGKPVTLSCSQTLNHNVMYWYQQKSSQAPKLLFHYYDKDFNNEADTPDNFQSRRPNTSFCFLDIRSPGLGDTAMYLCATSNLEGNQPQHFGDGTRLSIL.

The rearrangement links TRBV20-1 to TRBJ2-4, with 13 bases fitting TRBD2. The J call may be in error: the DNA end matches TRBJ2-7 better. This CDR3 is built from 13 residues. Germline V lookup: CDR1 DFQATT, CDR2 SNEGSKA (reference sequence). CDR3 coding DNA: TGCAGTGCTACGGGACTAGCGGGATTCGAGCAGTACTTC. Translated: CSATGLAGFEQYF.